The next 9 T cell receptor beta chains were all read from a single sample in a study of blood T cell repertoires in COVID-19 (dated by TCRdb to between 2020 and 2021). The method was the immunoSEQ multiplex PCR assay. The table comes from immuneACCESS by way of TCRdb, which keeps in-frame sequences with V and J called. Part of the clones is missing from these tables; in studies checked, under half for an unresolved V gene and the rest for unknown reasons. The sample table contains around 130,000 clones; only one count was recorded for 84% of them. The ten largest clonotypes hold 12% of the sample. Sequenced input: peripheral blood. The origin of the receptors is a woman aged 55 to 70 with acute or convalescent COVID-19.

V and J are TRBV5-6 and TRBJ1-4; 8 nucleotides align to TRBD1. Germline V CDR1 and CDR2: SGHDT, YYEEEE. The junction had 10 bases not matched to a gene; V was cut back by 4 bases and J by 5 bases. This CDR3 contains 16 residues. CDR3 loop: CASSPDRGRANEKLFF. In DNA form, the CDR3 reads TGTGCCAGCAGCCCAGACAGGGGTCGGGCGAATGAAAAACTGTTTTTT. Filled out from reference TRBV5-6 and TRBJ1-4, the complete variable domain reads DAGVTQSPTHLIKTRGQQVTLRCSPKSGHDTVSWYQQALGQGPQFIFQYYEEEERQRGNFPDRFSGHQFPNYSSELNVNALLLGDSALYLCASSPDRGRANEKLFFGSGTQLSVL.

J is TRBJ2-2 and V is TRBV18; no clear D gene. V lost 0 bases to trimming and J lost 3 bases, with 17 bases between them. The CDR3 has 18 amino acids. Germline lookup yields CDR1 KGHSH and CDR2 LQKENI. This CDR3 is CASSPPGSAPPYTGELFF. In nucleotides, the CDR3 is TGTGCCAGCTCACCACCGGGCTCCGCCCCTCCCTACACCGGGGAGCTGTTTTTT.

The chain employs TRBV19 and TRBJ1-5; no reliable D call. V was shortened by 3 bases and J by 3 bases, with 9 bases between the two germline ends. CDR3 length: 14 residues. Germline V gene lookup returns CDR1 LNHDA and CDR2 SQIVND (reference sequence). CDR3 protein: CASSIEVINQPQHF. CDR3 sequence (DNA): TGTGCCAGTAGTATCGAGGTCATCAATCAGCCCCAGCATTTT.

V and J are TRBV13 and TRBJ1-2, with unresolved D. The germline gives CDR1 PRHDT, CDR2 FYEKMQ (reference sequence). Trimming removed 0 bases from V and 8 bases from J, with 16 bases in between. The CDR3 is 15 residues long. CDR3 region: CASSLGASEIRGYTF. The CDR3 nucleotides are TGTGCCAGCAGCTTAGGGGCAAGCGAAATAAGGGGCTACACCTTC.

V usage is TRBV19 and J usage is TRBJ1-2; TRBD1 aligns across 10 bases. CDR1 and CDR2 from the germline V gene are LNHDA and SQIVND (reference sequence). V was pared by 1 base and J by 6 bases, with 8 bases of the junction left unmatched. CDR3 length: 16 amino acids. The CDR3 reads CASSIARGQGMDGYTF. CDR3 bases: TGTGCCAGTAGTATAGCTCGGGGACAGGGGATGGATGGCTACACCTTC.

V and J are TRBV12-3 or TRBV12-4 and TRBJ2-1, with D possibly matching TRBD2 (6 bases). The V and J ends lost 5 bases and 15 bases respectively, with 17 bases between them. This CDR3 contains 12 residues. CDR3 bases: TGTGCCAGCAGTCAGACCCCGGGGGATGGGTTCTTC. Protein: CASSQTPGDGFF.

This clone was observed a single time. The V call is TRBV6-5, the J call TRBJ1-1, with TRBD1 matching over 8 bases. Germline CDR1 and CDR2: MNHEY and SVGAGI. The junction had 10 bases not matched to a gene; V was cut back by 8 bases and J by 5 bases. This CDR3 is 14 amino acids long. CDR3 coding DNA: TGTGCCAGCCGTCCTGAAGACAGGGGAACTGAAGCTTTCTTT. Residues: CASRPEDRGTEAFF.

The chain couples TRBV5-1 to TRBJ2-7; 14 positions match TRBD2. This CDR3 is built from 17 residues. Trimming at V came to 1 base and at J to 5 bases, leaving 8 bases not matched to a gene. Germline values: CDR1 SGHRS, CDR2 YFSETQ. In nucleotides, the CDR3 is TGCGCCAGCAGCTTGTTGACTAGCGGGGGGGCCGTTGACGAGCAGTACTTC. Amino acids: CASSLLTSGGAVDEQYF.

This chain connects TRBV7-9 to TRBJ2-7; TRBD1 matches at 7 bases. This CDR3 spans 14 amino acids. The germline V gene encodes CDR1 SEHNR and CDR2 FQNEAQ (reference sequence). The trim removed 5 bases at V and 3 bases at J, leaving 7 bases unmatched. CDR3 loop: CASSVTGQLYEQYF. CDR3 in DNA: TGTGCCAGCAGCGTTACGGGACAGCTCTACGAGCAGTACTTC.